The rows below give T cell receptor beta chains drawn from one sample of a study of vaccination effects on CD4 cells after COVID-19. The protocol was immunoSEQ multiplex PCR, while the TCRdb copy is restricted to in-frame clones and leaves out a portion. The table lists fewer than 90,000 clones, 77% of them singletons, with about 1.2% in the top ten. What these receptors recognize is not known. The sample was CD4+ T cells from PBMCs cultured with HCoV-OC43 spike peptides, taken after COVID-19 vaccination. The receptors stem from a human donor who received a COVID-19 vaccine. CDR3s include the opening cysteine and the closing phenylalanine or tryptophan. D genes are given only for firm matches. Rows give clone size only sometimes, using once, few, many, or a class for an expanded clone.

>TRBV5-1|TRBJ1-4|.|.
CASSLNPGINEKLFF
TGCGCCAGCAGCTTAAATCCGGGAATTAATGAAAAACTGTTTTTT
>TRBV2|TRBJ1-1|.|.
CASSEGRRTEAFF
TGTGCCAGCAGTGAGGGCAGGCGCACTGAAGCTTTCTTT
>TRBV5-4|TRBJ2-2|.|.
CASSPVGGNTGELFF
TGTGCCAGCAGCCCTGTAGGAGGGAACACCGGGGAGCTGTTTTTT
>TRBV5-1|TRBJ2-1|.|TRBD1
CASSLDRVYNEQFF
TGCGCCAGCAGCTTAGACAGGGTCTACAATGAGCAGTTCTTC
>TRBV18|TRBJ2-5|.|TRBD1
CASSGTGFQETQYF
TGTGCCAGCTCGGGGACAGGGTTCCAAGAGACCCAGTACTTC
>TRBV2|TRBJ1-5|few|.
CASSVQGPYQPQHF
TGTGCCAGCAGTGTACAGGGCCCGTATCAGCCCCAGCATTTT
>TRBV5-4|TRBJ2-2|.|.
CASSSQGGGTGELFF
TGTGCCAGCAGCTCCCAGGGGGGAGGCACCGGGGAGCTGTTTTTT
>TRBV7-2|TRBJ2-5|.|TRBD2
CASSLMGLDLETQYF
TGTGCCAGCAGCTTAATGGGACTAGATTTGGAGACCCAGTACTTC
>TRBV20-1|TRBJ1-3|few|.
CSASGTGSGNTIYF
TGCAGTGCTAGTGGGACTGGCTCTGGAAACACCATATATTTT
>TRBV5-5|TRBJ1-2|.|.
CASSLDPLTVGGYTF
TGTGCCAGCAGCTTGGACCCGCTGACAGTGGGGGGCTACACCTTC
>TRBV18|TRBJ1-2|.|.
CASSPPGLDSGYTF
TGTGCCAGCTCACCACCAGGGCTTGATTCAGGCTACACCTTC
>TRBV2|TRBJ1-5|.|.
CASSERGLSNQPQHF
TGTGCCAGCAGTGAACGGGGGCTAAGCAATCAGCCCCAGCATTTT
>TRBV11-2|TRBJ2-4|.|.
CASSPPQAPGNIQYF
TGTGCCAGCAGCCCACCACAGGCCCCGGGGAACATTCAGTACTTC
>TRBV12-3/TRBV12-4|TRBJ2-5|once|.
CASSLDRAETQYF
TGTGCCAGCAGTTTAGACCGGGCGGAGACCCAGTACTTC
>TRBV3-1/TRBV3-2|TRBJ2-2|few|.
CASSQLNTGELFF
TGTGCCAGCAGCCAGTTGAACACCGGGGAGCTGTTTTTT
>TRBV5-6|TRBJ2-1|.|TRBD1
CASSLFRTGDYNEQFF
TGTGCCAGCAGCTTGTTTCGTACAGGGGACTACAATGAGCAGTTCTTC
>TRBV18|TRBJ1-4|.|.
CASSPTNRDTNEKLFF
TGTGCCAGCTCACCAACCAACAGGGACACTAATGAAAAACTGTTTTTT
>TRBV2|TRBJ2-5|.|TRBD1
CASTDRTGGETQYF
TGTGCCAGCACCGACAGAACAGGGGGTGAGACCCAGTACTTC
>TRBV3-1/TRBV3-2|TRBJ1-4|few|TRBD1
CASSPRLWRGREKLFF
TGTGCCAGCAGCCCAAGATTGTGGAGGGGGCGTGAAAAACTGTTTTTT
>TRBV5-1|TRBJ1-2|.|.
CASSSKTGSANYGYTF
TGCGCCAGCAGCAGTAAGACAGGCTCGGCTAACTATGGCTACACCTTC
>TRBV5-8|TRBJ2-2|.|.
CASTNYPTNTGELFF
TGTGCCAGCACCAACTACCCTACAAACACCGGGGAGCTGTTTTTT
>TRBV12-5|TRBJ2-3|.|.
CASGLGAGRSDTQYF
TGTGCTAGTGGTTTGGGCGCGGGAAGGTCAGATACGCAGTATTTT
>TRBV6-2/TRBV6-3|TRBJ1-4|few|.
CASSYSLRRNEKLFF
TGTGCCAGCAGTTACAGTCTTCGCCGTAATGAAAAACTGTTTTTT
>TRBV7-3|TRBJ1-6|.|.
CASSLGGSYNSPLHF
TGTGCCAGCAGCTTAGGGGGGTCCTATAATTCACCCCTCCACTTT
>TRBV5-6|TRBJ2-5|.|TRBD2
CASSLGYVAGGGETQYF
TGTGCCAGCAGCTTGGGCTACGTAGCGGGGGGTGGAGAGACCCAGTACTTC
>TRBV7-2|TRBJ1-2|.|.
CASSPRGGDGYTF
TGTGCCAGCAGCCCCAGGGGAGGGGATGGCTACACCTTC
>TRBV11-2|TRBJ2-3|.|.
CASSLAGTDTQYF
TGTGCCAGCAGCTTAGCGGGGACAGATACGCAGTATTTT
>TRBV19|TRBJ2-5|once|.
CASSTAGTLTGTQYF
TGTGCCAGTAGTACGGCGGGGACTCTAACGGGGACCCAGTACTTC
>TRBV5-1|TRBJ1-4|.|.
CASSWGPGDNEKLFF
TGCGCCAGCAGCTGGGGGCCCGGGGATAATGAAAAACTGTTTTTT
>TRBV30|TRBJ1-2|.|.
CAWSSEGHRDYTF
TGTGCCTGGAGTTCGGAGGGGCACCGGGACTACACCTTC
>TRBV7-3|TRBJ2-2|few|.
CASSLEPGELFF
TGTGCCAGCAGCTTGGAGCCCGGGGAGCTGTTTTTT
>TRBV11-2|TRBJ2-1|.|TRBD1
CASSPGTVEDNEQFF
TGTGCCAGCAGCCCCGGGACAGTTGAGGACAATGAGCAGTTCTTC
>TRBV5-8|TRBJ1-2|.|TRBD1
CASSFSGDRGHWYGYTF
TGTGCCAGCAGCTTCTCGGGGGACAGGGGGCATTGGTATGGCTACACCTTC
>TRBV7-8|TRBJ2-5|.|TRBD2
CASSTLAGGRETQYF
TGTGCCAGCAGCACGCTAGCGGGGGGAAGGGAGACCCAGTACTTC
>TRBV6-2/TRBV6-3|TRBJ1-5|.|.
CASSYSLGRNQPQHF
TGTGCCAGCAGTTACTCGCTGGGAAGGAATCAGCCCCAGCATTTT
>TRBV5-6|TRBJ2-1|.|TRBD2
CASSWDLSGGSGNEQFF
TGTGCCAGCAGCTGGGACCTTAGCGGGGGTTCGGGGAATGAGCAGTTCTTC
>TRBV6-5|TRBJ1-1|few|TRBD1
CASIDSGQSTEAFF
TGTGCCAGCATCGACTCGGGACAGTCCACTGAAGCTTTCTTT
>TRBV20-1|TRBJ1-6|.|TRBD1
CSASSGRGLSPLHF
TGCAGTGCTAGTTCCGGCAGGGGGCTTTCACCCCTCCACTTT
>TRBV27|TRBJ2-2|.|.
CASSYAVNTGELFF
TGTGCCAGCAGTTACGCAGTGAACACCGGGGAGCTGTTTTTT
>TRBV4-2|TRBJ2-3|.|TRBD2
CASSQEGQRGLADTQYF
TGTGCCAGCAGCCAAGAAGGTCAGCGGGGGTTGGCAGATACGCAGTATTTT
>TRBV7-3|TRBJ2-6|.|TRBD1
CASSTGQGVSGANVLTF
TGTGCCAGCAGCACGGGACAGGGGGTCTCTGGGGCCAACGTCCTGACTTTC
>TRBV19|TRBJ1-2|.|.
CASSSQGGAPYGYTF
TGTGCCAGTAGTAGCCAAGGGGGGGCTCCCTATGGCTACACCTTC